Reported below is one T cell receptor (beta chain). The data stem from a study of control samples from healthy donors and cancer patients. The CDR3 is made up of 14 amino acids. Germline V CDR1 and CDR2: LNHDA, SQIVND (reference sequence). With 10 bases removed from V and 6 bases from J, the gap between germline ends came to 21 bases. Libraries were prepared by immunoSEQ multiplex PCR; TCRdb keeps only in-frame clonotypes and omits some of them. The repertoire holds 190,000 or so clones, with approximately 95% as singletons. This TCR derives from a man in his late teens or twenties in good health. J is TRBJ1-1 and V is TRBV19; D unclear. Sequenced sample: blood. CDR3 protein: CATTRGGVKAEAFF. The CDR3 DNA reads TGTGCCACCACCCGCGGCGGGGTAAAGGCTGAAGCTTTCTTT.